This T cell receptor beta chain appears in the sequencing data of a study of shared clonotypes between healthy human individuals. Overall study context: Per donor, three plates held CD4 naive cells, three held CD4 memory, two held CD8 naive and one held CD8 memory.

CDR1 is KGHSH and CDR2 is LQKENI in the germline V gene. The CDR3 runs 16 residues. V lost 3 bases and J lost 1; bases outside the gene matches: 3. For this clone: The sample carries other DNA sequences with the same CDR3.

Produced via immunoSEQ multiplex PCR; TCRdb's table is partial and in-frame only. Among about 700,000 clones listed, about 91% were seen once. CD45RO negativity and positive selection for CCR7 defined naive CD8 cells, a population that excluded terminally differentiated effector memory CD45RA+ cells. The V call is TRBV18, the J call TRBJ2-2, with TRBD1 identical over 9 bases. The sequence came from a man aged 25-45 years in good health. Sequenced material: naive CD8+ T cells sorted from blood. The CDR3 region is CASSPRTGENTGELFF. The CDR3 nucleotides are TGTGCCAGCTCACCGAGGACAGGGGAGAACACCGGGGAGCTGTTTTTT.